The subject of this entry is one TCR beta chain. Antigen unknown. These data belong to a study of cytomegalovirus exposure and HLA in healthy donors. PCR primers comprised 60 Vbeta and 13 Jbeta primers. Only in-frame clones appear in the TCRdb table, and some are missing; sequencing was by immunoSEQ multiplex PCR. The table lists under 200,000 clones, 70% to 90% of them singletons. Study-wide findings and caveats: Later analysis identified a missense DCLRE1C variant that was linked to TCR beta V- and J-gene trimming. An analysis was carried out at a later point. It showed that HLA-associated TCR beta chains were more clonally expanded than equally common non-associated chains.

Sequencing was done on a sample of PBMCs. This receptor was taken from a man younger than 35 in good health and CMV-seropositive.

The CDR3 coding sequence is TGTGCCAGCAGCTCCCGGACAGGGATAGGCACCGGGGAGCTGTTTTTT. Amino acids: CASSSRTGIGTGELFF. The chain is built from TRBV7-2 and TRBJ2-2; 8 bases line up with TRBD1. The CDR3 sequence is 16 residues long. V was clipped by 4 bases and J by 4 bases; unmatched bases: 8. Germline-derived CDR1 and CDR2 are SGHTA and FQGNSA.